The TCR beta chain under discussion was sequenced for a study of blood T cell repertoires in COVID-19. Using immunoSEQ multiplex PCR, the repertoire was profiled, and TCRdb retains in-frame clones only, with some absent. The sample lists some 350,000 clones; around 87% were seen once. Trimming left V 0 bases short and J 4 bases short, with 24 bases between. CDR1 is LGHNA and CDR2 is YNFKEQ in the germline V gene. The CDR3 runs to 20 residues. Participant reports of clinical history set cohort assignment. Sequenced input: PBMCs or T cells enriched from blood (not recorded which). The V call is TRBV4-2, the J call TRBJ1-4; no reliable D call. The clonotype was recovered from a man between 18 and 29 years old who had recovered from COVID-19. CDR3 residues: CASSQDRTGVGQGRNEKLFF. CDR3 DNA: TGTGCCAGCAGCCAAGATAGGACCGGGGTTGGTCAAGGTCGTAATGAAAAACTGTTTTTT.